The clone carrying this T cell receptor (beta chain) was observed a single time. Cohort assignment relied on participant-reported clinical history. Trimming pared 8 bases from V and 0 bases from J, leaving 10 bases between. The germline gives CDR1 MNHEY, CDR2 SVGAGI. CDR3 length: 14 residues. The entry originates in a study of blood T cell repertoires in COVID-19. Assay used: immunoSEQ multiplex PCR; TCRdb lists only in-frame clones, some missing. This table holds 500,000 or so clones, around 90% found once. The sequence was collected from a young woman who had recovered from COVID-19. Sample: PBMCs or T cells enriched from blood (not recorded which). The chain employs TRBV6-5 and TRBJ2-2, with a possible D match to TRBD1 (5 bases). CDR3 amino acids: CASLKTANTGELFF. The CDR3 coding sequence is TGTGCCAGCCTGAAGACAGCGAACACCGGGGAGCTGTTTTTT.